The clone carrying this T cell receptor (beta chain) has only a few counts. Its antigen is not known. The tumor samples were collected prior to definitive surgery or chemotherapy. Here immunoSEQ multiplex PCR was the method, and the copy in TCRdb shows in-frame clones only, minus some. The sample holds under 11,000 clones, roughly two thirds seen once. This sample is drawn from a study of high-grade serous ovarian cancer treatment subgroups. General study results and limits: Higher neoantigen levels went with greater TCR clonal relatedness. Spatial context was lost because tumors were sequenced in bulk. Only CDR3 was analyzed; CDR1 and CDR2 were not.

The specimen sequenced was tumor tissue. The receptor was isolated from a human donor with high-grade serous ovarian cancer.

The chain's CDR3 is CAIRQLAGKYNEQFF. In nucleotides, the CDR3 is TGTGCCATCAGGCAACTAGCGGGGAAATACAATGAGCAGTTCTTC. The chain employs TRBV10-3 and TRBJ2-1, with 10 bases that match TRBD2. There are 15 residues in the CDR3. From germline, CDR1 is ENHRY and CDR2 SYGVKD. The V gene end was trimmed by 6 bases and the J gene end by 4 bases; junction bases not matched to a gene: 6.